These 9 T cell receptor beta chains were all obtained from the same sample, sequenced in a study of blood T cell repertoires in COVID-19. Here immunoSEQ multiplex PCR was the method, and the copy in TCRdb shows in-frame clones only, minus some. The sample holds some 180,000 clones, about 80% seen once. The source material was peripheral blood. These receptors all come from a woman aged 55-75 years with COVID-19, enrolled during active disease.

For this clone: In the same sample, other DNA sequences code for this CDR3. This chain uses TRBV4-2 with TRBJ1-5; D not resolved. V lost 0 bases and J 1 base, leaving 10 bases between the germline ends. CDR1 and CDR2 (germline): LGHNA, YNFKEQ. The CDR3 totals 16 residues. In nucleotides, the CDR3 is TGTGCCAGCAGCCAAGATCTGAGTCGGAGCAATCAGCCCCAGCATTTT. Translated, it gives CASSQDLSRSNQPQHF.

This chain connects TRBV6-5 to TRBJ2-1; TRBD2 matches at 7 bases. After removal of 6 bases from V and 0 bases from J, the junction contained 2 bases not matched to a gene. Per germline, CDR1 MNHEY and CDR2 SVGAGI. The CDR3 loop spans 14 amino acids. CDR3 in DNA: TGTGCCAGCAGAGCGGGAAGCTCCTACAATGAGCAGTTCTTC. Amino acid sequence: CASRAGSSYNEQFF.

The chain recombines TRBV9 with TRBJ1-6; TRBD1 is a possible D gene (5 bases). Germline CDR1 reads SGDLS; CDR2 reads YYNGEE. The V end was cut by 4 bases, the J end by 4 bases, with 9 bases between. There are 14 residues in the CDR3. The CDR3 nucleotides read TGTGCCAGCAGCCCACGACAGTATAATTCACCCCTCCACTTT. This codes for CASSPRQYNSPLHF.

This clone was seen only once. V is TRBV5-1 and J is TRBJ1-4; D remains ambiguous. The germline V gene encodes CDR1 SGHRS and CDR2 YFSETQ. V shed 4 bases and J shed 1 base, with 11 bases lying between them. The CDR3 consists of 15 residues. For the CDR3, the DNA is TGCGCCAGCAGCGTAGGACGGGGAACTAATGAAAAACTGTTTTTT. It specifies CASSVGRGTNEKLFF.

V gene TRBV7-2 combines with J gene TRBJ2-3, with 9 bases fitting TRBD2. V was clipped by 5 bases and J by 5 bases; unmatched bases: 17. Germline CDR1 and CDR2: SGHTA and FQGNSA. The CDR3 is made up of 18 amino acids. CDR3 in DNA: TGTGCCAGCAGCACCCGGACATGGGCGGGAGGGCCGGAAGATACGCAGTATTTT. Its protein product is CASSTRTWAGGPEDTQYF. Supplemented by reference TRBV7-2 and TRBJ2-3, the full variable domain reads GAGVSQSPSNKVTEKGKDVELRCDPISGHTALYWYRQSLGQGLEFLIYFQGNSAPDKSGLPSDRFSAERTGGSVSTLTIQRTQQEDSAVYLCASSTRTWAGGPEDTQYFGPGTRLTVL.

This clone was found many times. The V gene is TRBV10-2, the J gene TRBJ2-2, with 10 bases lining up with TRBD2. Germline-derived CDR1 and CDR2 are WSHSY and SAAADI. The V segment lost 6 bases and the J segment 5 bases; nucleotides outside the gene matches: 9. The CDR3 totals 16 residues. Here the CDR3 reads CASSEGLALDTGELFF. The CDR3 coding sequence is TGCGCCAGCAGCGAGGGACTAGCGTTGGATACCGGGGAGCTGTTTTTT.

The chain combines TRBV11-1 with TRBJ1-1; D is ambiguous. The CDR3 is 15 amino acids. The germline CDR1 and CDR2 sequences are SGHAT and FQDESV (reference sequence). V was trimmed by 2 bases and J by 0 bases, leaving 10 bases between them. In DNA form, the CDR3 reads TGTGCCAGCAGCTTACGGGTCGGGGTGAACACTGAAGCTTTCTTT. Residues: CASSLRVGVNTEAFF.

V gene TRBV7-9 combines with J gene TRBJ1-1, with 9 bases fitting TRBD1. The CDR3 contains 12 residues. The trim removed 10 bases at V and 3 bases at J, leaving 3 bases unmatched. Germline CDR1 reads SEHNR; CDR2 reads FQNEAQ (reference sequence). CDR3 DNA sequence: TGTGCCATCGACAGGGGGGACACTGAAGCTTTCTTT. This encodes CAIDRGDTEAFF.

The gene calls are TRBV28 and TRBJ2-1; weak D call: TRBD2 (5 bases). The V end was cut by 7 bases, the J end by 9 bases, with 19 bases between. The CDR3 contains 14 residues. CDR1 MDHEN and CDR2 SYDVKM come from the germline V gene. In DNA form, the CDR3 reads TGTGCCAGCACCCCAGGCCGTGAGCGGAGTGAGCAGTTCTTC. This sequence encodes CASTPGRERSEQFF.